This T cell receptor beta chain was documented in a study of blood T cells in healthy people across ages. Study-level background: Roughly one uniquely barcoded beta molecule per two T cells was captured.

Study conclusions and caveats: A greater number of naive CD4+ cells and higher diversity distinguished long-lived donors from aged donors. TCR beta diversity correlated strongly with naive T cell percentage.

The CDR3 is 13 amino acids. V lost 9 bases to trimming and J lost 1 base; unmatched junction nucleotides: 5. Looked up from germline, CDR1 is MNHEY and CDR2 is SMNVEV (reference sequence). Remarks on this clonotype: The antigen is undetermined.

A second PCR of roughly 7 to 11 cycles used a sample-barcoded 5' primer and a J-beta primer mix. TCRdb re-derived calls from the 5' RACE reads in MiXCR, one entry per CDR3 protein. The table lists about 1,400,000 distinct CDR3 sequences, approximately 63% of them singletons. The chain is built from TRBV27 and TRBJ2-7; 8 nucleotides agree with TRBD1. Sequencing used blood. This receptor was obtained from a man younger than 30 in good health. The CDR3 bases are TGTGCCAGTAAGGGACAGGAGTCCTACGAGCAGTACTTC. Residues: CASKGQESYEQYF.